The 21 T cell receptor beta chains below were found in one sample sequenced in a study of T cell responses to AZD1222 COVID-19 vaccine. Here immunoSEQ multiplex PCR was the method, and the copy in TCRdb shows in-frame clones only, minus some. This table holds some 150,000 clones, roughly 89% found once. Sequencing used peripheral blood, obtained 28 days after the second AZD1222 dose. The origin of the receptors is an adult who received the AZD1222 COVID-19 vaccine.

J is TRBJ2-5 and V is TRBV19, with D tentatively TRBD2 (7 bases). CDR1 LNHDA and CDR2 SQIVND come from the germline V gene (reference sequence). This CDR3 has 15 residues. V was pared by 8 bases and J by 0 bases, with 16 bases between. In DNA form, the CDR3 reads TGTGCCAGTGGGAGGGGGGAGGCGTACCAAGAGACCCAGTACTTC. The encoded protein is CASGRGEAYQETQYF.

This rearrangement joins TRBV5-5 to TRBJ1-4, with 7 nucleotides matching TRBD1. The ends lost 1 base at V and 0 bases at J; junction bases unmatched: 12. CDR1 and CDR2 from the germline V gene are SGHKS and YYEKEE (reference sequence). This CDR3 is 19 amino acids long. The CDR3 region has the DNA TGTGCCAGCAGCTTGAGCTTTACAGGGGCAGATGCAACTAATGAAAAACTGTTTTTT. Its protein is CASSLSFTGADATNEKLFF.

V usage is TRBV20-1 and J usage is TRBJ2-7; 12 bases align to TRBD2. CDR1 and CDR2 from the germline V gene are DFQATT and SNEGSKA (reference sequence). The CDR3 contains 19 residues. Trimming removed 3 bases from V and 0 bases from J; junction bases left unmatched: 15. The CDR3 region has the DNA TGCAGTGCTAGTGGACTAGCGGGGATTGGGAGGGCGAGCTCCTACGAGCAGTACTTC. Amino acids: CSASGLAGIGRASSYEQYF.

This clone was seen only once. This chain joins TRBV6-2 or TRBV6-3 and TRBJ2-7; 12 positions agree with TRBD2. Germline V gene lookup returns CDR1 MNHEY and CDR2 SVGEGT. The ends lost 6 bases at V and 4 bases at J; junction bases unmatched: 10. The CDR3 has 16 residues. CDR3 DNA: TGTGCCAGCAGGCCTGGACTAGCGGGAAAGGAGTACGAGCAGTACTTC. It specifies CASRPGLAGKEYEQYF.

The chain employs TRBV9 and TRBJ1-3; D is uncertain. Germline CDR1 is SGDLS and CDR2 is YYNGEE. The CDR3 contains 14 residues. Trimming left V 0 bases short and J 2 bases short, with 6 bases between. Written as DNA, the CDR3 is TGTGCCAGCAGCGTAGATTTGGCTGGAAACACCATATATTTT. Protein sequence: CASSVDLAGNTIYF.

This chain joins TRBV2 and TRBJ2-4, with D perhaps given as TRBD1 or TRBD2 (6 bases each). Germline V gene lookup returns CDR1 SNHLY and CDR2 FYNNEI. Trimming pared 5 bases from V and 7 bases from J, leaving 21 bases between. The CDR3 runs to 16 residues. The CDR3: CASSPSRLVGGNIQYF. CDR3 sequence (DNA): TGTGCCAGCAGTCCCAGCCGATTGGTGGGGGGCAACATTCAGTACTTC.

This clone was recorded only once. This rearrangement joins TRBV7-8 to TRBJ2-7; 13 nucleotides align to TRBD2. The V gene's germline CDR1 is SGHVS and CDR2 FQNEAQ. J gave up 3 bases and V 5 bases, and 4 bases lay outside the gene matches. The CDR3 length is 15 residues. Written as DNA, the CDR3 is TGTGCCAGCAGCCCACTAGCGGGAGGGGACTACGAGCAGTACTTC. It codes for CASSPLAGGDYEQYF.

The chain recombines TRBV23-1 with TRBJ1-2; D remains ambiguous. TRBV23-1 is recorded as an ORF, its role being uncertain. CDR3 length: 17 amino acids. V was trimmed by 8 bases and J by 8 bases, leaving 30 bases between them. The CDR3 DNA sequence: TGCGCCAGCCCCCTGCGGGCCCAAGGGAGCCCCTTTCGGGGCTACACCTTC. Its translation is CASPLRAQGSPFRGYTF.

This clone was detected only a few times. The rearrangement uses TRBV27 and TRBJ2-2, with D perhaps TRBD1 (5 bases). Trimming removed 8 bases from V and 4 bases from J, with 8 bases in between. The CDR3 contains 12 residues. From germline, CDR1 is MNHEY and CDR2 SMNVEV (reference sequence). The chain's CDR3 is CASGAATGELFF. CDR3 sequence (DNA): TGTGCCAGCGGGGCGGCCACCGGGGAGCTGTTTTTT.

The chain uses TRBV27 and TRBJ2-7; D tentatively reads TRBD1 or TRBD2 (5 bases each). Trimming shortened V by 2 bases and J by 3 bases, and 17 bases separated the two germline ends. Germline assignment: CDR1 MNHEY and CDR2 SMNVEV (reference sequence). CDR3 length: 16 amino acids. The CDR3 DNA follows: TGTGCCAGCAGTTTAATCGAACGGGGCCCCGGCTACGAGCAGTACTTC. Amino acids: CASSLIERGPGYEQYF.

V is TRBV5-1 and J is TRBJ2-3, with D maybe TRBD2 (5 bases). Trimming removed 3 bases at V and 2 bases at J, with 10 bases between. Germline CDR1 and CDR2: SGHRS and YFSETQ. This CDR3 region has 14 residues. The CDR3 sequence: CASSWTGVTDTQYF. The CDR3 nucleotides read TGCGCCAGCAGCTGGACCGGGGTCACAGATACGCAGTATTTT.

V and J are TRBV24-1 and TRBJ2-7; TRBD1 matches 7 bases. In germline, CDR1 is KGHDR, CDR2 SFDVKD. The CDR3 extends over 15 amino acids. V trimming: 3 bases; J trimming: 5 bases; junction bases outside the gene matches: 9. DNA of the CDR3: TGTGCCACCAGTGATGCCGAGGGGGCGCGAAACGAGCAGTACTTC. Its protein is CATSDAEGARNEQYF.

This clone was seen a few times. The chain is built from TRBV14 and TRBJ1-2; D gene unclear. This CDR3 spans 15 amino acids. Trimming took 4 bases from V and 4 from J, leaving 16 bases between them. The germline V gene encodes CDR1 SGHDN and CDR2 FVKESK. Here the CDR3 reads CASSPLGGSLYGYTF. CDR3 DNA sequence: TGTGCCAGCAGCCCCCTTGGAGGGAGCCTCTATGGCTACACCTTC.

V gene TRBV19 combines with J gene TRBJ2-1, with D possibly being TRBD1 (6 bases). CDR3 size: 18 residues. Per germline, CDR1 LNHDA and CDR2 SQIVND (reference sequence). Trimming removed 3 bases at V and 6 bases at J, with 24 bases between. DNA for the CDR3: TGTGCCAGTAGTATCTTCTTTGTTTTGGGACACGGCGGCAATGAGCAGTTCTTC. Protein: CASSIFFVLGHGGNEQFF.

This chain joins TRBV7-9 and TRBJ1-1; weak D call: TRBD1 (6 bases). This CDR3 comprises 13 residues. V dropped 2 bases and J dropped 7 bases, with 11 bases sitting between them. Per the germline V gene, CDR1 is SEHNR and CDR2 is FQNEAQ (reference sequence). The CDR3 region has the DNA TGTGCCAGCAGCTTACCAGGGGATGGTGAAGCTTTCTTT. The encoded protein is CASSLPGDGEAFF.

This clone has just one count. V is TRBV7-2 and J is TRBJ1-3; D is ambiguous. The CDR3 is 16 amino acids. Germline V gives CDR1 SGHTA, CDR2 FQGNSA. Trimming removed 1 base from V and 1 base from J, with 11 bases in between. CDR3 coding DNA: TGTGCCAGCAGCTTAGTGGACGTCGGATCTGGAAACACCATATATTTT. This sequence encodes CASSLVDVGSGNTIYF.

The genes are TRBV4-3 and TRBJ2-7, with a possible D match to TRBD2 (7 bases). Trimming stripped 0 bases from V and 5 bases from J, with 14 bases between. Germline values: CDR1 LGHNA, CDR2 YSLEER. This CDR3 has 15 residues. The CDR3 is CASSQESGGADEQYF. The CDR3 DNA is TGCGCCAGCAGCCAAGAAAGTGGGGGGGCCGACGAGCAGTACTTC.

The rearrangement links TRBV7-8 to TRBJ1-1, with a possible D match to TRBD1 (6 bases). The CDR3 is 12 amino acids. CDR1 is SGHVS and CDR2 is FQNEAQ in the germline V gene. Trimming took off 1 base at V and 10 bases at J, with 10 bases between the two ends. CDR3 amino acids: CASSLEGHRAFF. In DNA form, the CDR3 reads TGTGCCAGCAGCTTAGAGGGACATCGAGCTTTCTTT.

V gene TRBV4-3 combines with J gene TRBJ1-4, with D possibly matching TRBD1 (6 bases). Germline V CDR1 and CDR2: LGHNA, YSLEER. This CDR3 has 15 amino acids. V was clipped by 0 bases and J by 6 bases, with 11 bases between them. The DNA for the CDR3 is TGCGCCAGCAGCCAAGATCGGAAGGGGGATGAAAAACTGTTTTTT. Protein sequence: CASSQDRKGDEKLFF.

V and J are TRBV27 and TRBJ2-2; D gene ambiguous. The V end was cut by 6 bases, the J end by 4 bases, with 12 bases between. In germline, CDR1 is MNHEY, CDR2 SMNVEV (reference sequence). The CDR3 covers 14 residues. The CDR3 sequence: CASSPTRSTGELFF. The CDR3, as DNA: TGTGCCAGCAGCCCTACTCGGAGCACCGGGGAGCTGTTTTTT.

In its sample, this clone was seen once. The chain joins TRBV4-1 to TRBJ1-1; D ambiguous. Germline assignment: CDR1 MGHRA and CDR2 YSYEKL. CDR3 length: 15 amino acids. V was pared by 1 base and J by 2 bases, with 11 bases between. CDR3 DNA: TGCGCCAGCAGCCAAGTGCCGACACCAAACACTGAAGCTTTCTTT. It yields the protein CASSQVPTPNTEAFF.